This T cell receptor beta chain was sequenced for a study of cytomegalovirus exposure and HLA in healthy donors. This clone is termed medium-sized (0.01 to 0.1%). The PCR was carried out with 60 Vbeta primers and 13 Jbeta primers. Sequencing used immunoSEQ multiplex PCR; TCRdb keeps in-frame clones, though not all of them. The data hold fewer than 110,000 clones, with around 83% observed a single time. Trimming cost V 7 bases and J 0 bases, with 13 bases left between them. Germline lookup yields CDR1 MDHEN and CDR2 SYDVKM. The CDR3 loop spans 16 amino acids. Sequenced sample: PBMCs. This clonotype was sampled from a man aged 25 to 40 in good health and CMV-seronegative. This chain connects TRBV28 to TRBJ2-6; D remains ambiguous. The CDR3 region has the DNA TGTGCCAGCACCACGGAACAGCTCTCTGGGGCCAACGTCCTGACTTTC. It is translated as CASTTEQLSGANVLTF.